These T cell receptor beta chains were read from a single sample in a study of T cell responses to AZD1222 COVID-19 vaccine. Sequencing was performed with immunoSEQ multiplex PCR; in TCRdb, only in-frame clones are kept and a portion is missing. This sample has about 150,000 clones, with more than 85% found just once. The sample was peripheral blood, taken on day 0 of AZD1222 vaccination. Receptor source: an adult in good health. CDR3s include the opening cysteine and the closing phenylalanine or tryptophan. The D gene is left open where the match is weak. Part of the rows lack a size; the others show once, few, many or a class for expanded clones.

>TRBV9|TRBJ2-7|TRBD2|few
CASSVGGLAGDEQYF
TGTGCCAGCAGCGTAGGTGGACTAGCGGGAGACGAGCAGTACTTC
>TRBV5-6|TRBJ1-2|TRBD1|NA
CASSFVGQGPGGYTF
TGTGCCAGCAGCTTTGTCGGACAGGGACCGGGAGGCTACACCTTC
>TRBV4-2|TRBJ1-1|NA|NA
CASSQGDVTTEAFF
TGTGCCAGCAGCCAGGGGGACGTGACCACTGAAGCTTTCTTT
>TRBV19|TRBJ2-3|NA|NA
CASSILDTQYF
TGTGCCAGTAGTATTCTAGATACGCAGTATTTT
>TRBV3-1/TRBV3-2|TRBJ1-3|NA|NA
CASSPLVGSSGNTIYF
TGTGCCAGCAGCCCGCTGGTGGGTAGCTCTGGAAACACCATATATTTT
>TRBV28|TRBJ1-2|TRBD1|NA
CASRPGDRETYGYTF
TGTGCCAGCAGGCCCGGGGACAGGGAGACCTATGGCTACACCTTC
>TRBV12-3/TRBV12-4|TRBJ2-4|NA|NA
CASVGAAKNIQYF
TGTGCCAGCGTAGGGGCGGCCAAAAACATTCAGTACTTC
>TRBV25-1|TRBJ2-1|NA|NA
CASRLGGGTLYNEQFF
TGTGCCAGCAGGTTGGGTGGCGGGACCCTCTACAATGAGCAGTTCTTC
>TRBV10-3|TRBJ2-3|NA|NA
CAISEGGNTDTQYF
TGTGCCATCAGTGAGGGGGGGAACACAGATACGCAGTATTTT
>TRBV4-1|TRBJ1-6|NA|NA
CASSQVKADYNSPLHF
TGCGCCAGCAGCCAAGTGAAGGCAGACTATAATTCACCCCTCCACTTT
>TRBV28|TRBJ1-2|NA|NA
CASSLRDRSYGYTF
TGTGCCAGCAGTTTAAGGGACCGGTCCTATGGCTACACCTTC
>TRBV9|TRBJ2-1|NA|NA
CASSLDDPNEQFF
TGTGCCAGCAGCCTGGATGATCCCAATGAGCAGTTCTTC
>TRBV27|TRBJ1-5|TRBD1|NA
CARTGQNGQPQHF
TGTGCCAGGACGGGACAGAACGGGCAGCCCCAGCATTTT
>TRBV11-2|TRBJ2-1|TRBD2|once
CASSSLAGGHNEQFF
TGTGCCAGCAGCTCCTTAGCGGGAGGGCACAATGAGCAGTTCTTC
>TRBV28|TRBJ2-4|NA|NA
CASKKSSLMTSHALNIQYF
TGTGCCAGCAAAAAATCTTCTCTGATGACGTCCCACGCGTTAAACATTCAGTACTTC
>TRBV3-1/TRBV3-2|TRBJ1-6|TRBD1|many
CASSQTGGSPLHF
TGTGCCAGCAGCCAGACAGGGGGTTCACCCCTCCACTTT
>TRBV6-1|TRBJ2-5|NA|NA
CASSEVEGTQYF
TGTGCCAGCAGTGAAGTCGAAGGGACCCAGTACTTC
>TRBV5-8|TRBJ2-7|TRBD1|NA
CASSLWSGTGDYEQYF
TGTGCCAGCAGCTTGTGGAGTGGGACAGGGGACTACGAGCAGTACTTC
>TRBV21-1|TRBJ1-5|NA|NA
CASRATGGHRPLDQPQHF
TGTGCCAGCAGAGCGACAGGGGGTCACCGCCCCCTTGATCAGCCCCAGCATTTT
>TRBV7-2|TRBJ1-3|TRBD1|NA
CASSSGTGENTIYF
TGTGCCAGCAGCTCCGGGACAGGGGAAAACACCATATATTTT
>TRBV7-3|TRBJ2-5|NA|once
CASSLRQGETQYF
TGTGCCAGCAGCTTACGGCAGGGGGAGACCCAGTACTTC
>TRBV5-6|TRBJ2-2|NA|NA
CASSSDRADTGELFF
TGTGCCAGCAGCTCCGACCGGGCCGACACCGGGGAGCTGTTTTTT
>TRBV12-3/TRBV12-4|TRBJ2-7|NA|NA
CASSGGRRDEQYF
TGTGCCAGCTCCGGGGGGCGTCGCGACGAGCAGTACTTC
>TRBV18|TRBJ1-1|NA|NA
CASSPSGALDTEAFF
TGTGCCAGCTCACCGTCGGGGGCGTTAGACACTGAAGCTTTCTTT